Below are 3 T cell receptor beta chains sequenced from a single sample in a study of blood T cell repertoires in COVID-19. Sequencing was performed with immunoSEQ multiplex PCR; in TCRdb, only in-frame clones are kept and a portion is missing. This table has under 300,000 clones, around 86% appearing once. Sequencing was performed on peripheral blood. The receptors derive from a man under 40 who had recovered from COVID-19.

The rearrangement uses TRBV9 and TRBJ1-2; 7 positions match TRBD1. CDR1 and CDR2 (germline): SGDLS, YYNGEE. This CDR3 spans 14 amino acids. With 0 bases clipped from V and 3 bases from J, the junction kept 2 bases outside the gene matches. For the CDR3, the DNA is TGTGCCAGCAGCGTAGCGACAGGGTACTATGGCTACACCTTC. The encoded protein is CASSVATGYYGYTF.

The chain recombines TRBV11-1 with TRBJ2-7, with TRBD1 identical over 8 bases. Germline V gives CDR1 SGHAT, CDR2 FQDESV (reference sequence). The ends lost 4 bases at V and 5 bases at J; junction bases unmatched: 10. The CDR3 spans 15 residues. This CDR3 reads CASSSPGQGVHEQYF. CDR3 in DNA: TGTGCCAGCAGCTCCCCTGGACAGGGTGTACACGAGCAGTACTTC.

This clone was picked up a small number of times. This rearrangement joins TRBV5-6 to TRBJ1-5; 9 bases are shared with TRBD1. This CDR3 comprises 15 residues. With 4 bases clipped from V and 5 bases from J, the junction kept 7 bases outside the gene matches. Germline V gives CDR1 SGHDT, CDR2 YYEEEE. In DNA form, the CDR3 reads TGTGCCAGCAGCAACAATGGACAGGGGCATCAGCCCCAGCATTTT. It encodes CASSNNGQGHQPQHF.